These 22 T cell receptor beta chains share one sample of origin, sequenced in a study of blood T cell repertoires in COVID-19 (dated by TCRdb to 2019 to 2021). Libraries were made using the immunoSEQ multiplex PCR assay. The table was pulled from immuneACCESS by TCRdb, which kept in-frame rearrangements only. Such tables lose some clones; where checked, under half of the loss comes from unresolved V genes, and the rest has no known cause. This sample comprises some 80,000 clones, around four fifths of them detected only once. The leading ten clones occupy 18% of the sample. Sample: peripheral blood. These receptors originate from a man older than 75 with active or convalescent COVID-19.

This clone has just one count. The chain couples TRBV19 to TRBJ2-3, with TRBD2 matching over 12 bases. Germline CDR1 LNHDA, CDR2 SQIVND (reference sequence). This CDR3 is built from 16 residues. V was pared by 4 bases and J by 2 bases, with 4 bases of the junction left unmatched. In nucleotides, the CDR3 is TGTGCCAGTAGTACCCTAGCGGGGGGGCTCACAGATACGCAGTATTTT. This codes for CASSTLAGGLTDTQYF.

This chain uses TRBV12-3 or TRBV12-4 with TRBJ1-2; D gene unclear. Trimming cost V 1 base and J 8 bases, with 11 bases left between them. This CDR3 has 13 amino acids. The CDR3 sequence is CASSLVEGSGYTF. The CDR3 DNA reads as TGTGCCAGCAGTTTAGTCGAGGGTTCGGGCTACACCTTC.

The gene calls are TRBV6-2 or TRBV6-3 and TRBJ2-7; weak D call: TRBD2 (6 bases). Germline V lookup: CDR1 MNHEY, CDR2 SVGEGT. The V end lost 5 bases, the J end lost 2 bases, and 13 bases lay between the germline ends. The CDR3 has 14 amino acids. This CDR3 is CASSGGILPYEQYV. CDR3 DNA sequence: TGTGCCAGCAGTGGCGGGATCCTCCCCTACGAGCAGTACGTC.

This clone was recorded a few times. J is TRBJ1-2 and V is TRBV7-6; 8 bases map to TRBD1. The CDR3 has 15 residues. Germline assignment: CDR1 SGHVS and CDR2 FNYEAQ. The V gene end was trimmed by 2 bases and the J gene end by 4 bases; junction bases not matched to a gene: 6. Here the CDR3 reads CASSLSQGVGYGYTF. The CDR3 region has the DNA TGTGCCAGCAGCTTATCACAGGGGGTAGGCTATGGCTACACCTTC.

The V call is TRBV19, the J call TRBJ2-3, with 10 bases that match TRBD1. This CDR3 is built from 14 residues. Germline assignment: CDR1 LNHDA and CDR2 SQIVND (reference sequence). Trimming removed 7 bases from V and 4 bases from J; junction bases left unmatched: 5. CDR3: CASTRQGASDTQYF. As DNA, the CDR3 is TGTGCCAGTACAAGACAGGGGGCTTCAGATACGCAGTATTTT.

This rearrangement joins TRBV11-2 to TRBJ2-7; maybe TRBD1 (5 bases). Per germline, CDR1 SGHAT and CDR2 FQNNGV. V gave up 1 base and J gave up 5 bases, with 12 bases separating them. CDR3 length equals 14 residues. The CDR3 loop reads CASSLVAGSHEQYV. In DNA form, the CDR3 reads TGTGCCAGCAGCTTAGTTGCAGGGTCGCACGAGCAGTACGTC.

This CDR3 reads CATSTRQARNEQFF. CDR3 sequence (DNA): TGTGCCACCAGCACCCGACAGGCTCGGAATGAGCAGTTCTTC. The chain recombines TRBV15 with TRBJ2-1, with D perhaps TRBD1 (6 bases). Germline V gene lookup returns CDR1 LNHNV and CDR2 YYDKDF (reference sequence). V lost 4 bases to trimming and J lost 7 bases, with 14 bases between them. The CDR3 sequence is 14 residues long.

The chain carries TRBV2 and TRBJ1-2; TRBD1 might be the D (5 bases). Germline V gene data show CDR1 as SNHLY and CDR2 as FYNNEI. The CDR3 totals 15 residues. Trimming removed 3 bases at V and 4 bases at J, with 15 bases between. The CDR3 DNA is TGTGCCAGCAGTGACTGGTATGGGGGAGGCTATGGCTACACCTTC. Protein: CASSDWYGGGYGYTF.

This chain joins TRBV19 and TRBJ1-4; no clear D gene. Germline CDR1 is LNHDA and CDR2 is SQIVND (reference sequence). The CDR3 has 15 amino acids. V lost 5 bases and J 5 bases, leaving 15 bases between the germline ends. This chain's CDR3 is CASSPPAGMNEKLFF. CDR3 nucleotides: TGTGCCAGTAGTCCCCCCGCGGGGATGAATGAAAAACTGTTTTTT. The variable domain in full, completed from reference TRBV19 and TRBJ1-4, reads DGGITQSPKYLFRKEGQNVTLSCEQNLNHDAMYWYRQDPGQGLRLIYYSQIVNDFQKGDIAEGYSVSREKKESFPLTVTSAQKNPTAFYLCASSPPAGMNEKLFFGSGTQLSVL.

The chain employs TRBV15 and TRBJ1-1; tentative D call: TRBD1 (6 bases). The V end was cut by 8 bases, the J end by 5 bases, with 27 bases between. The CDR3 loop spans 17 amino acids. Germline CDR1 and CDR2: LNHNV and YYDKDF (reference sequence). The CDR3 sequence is CATQISPPQGRGTEAFF. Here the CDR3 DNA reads TGTGCCACCCAAATTAGTCCCCCGCAGGGTAGGGGGACTGAAGCTTTCTTT.

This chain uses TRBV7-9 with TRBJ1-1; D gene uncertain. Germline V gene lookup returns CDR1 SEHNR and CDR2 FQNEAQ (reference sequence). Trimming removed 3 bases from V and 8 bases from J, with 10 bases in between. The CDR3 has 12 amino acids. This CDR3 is CASSFGSQEAFF. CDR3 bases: TGTGCCAGCAGCTTCGGGAGCCAAGAAGCTTTCTTT.

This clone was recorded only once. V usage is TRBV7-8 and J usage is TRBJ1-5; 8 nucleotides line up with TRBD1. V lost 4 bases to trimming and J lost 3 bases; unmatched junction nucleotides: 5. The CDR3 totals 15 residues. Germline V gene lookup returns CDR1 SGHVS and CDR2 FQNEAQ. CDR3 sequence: CASSSAQGDNQPQHF. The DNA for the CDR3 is TGTGCCAGCAGCTCCGCACAGGGGGACAATCAGCCCCAGCATTTT.

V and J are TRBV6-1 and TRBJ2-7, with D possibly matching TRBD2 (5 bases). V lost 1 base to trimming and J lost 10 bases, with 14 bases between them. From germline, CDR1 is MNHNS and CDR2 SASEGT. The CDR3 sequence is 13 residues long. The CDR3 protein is CASSEGRIGIQYV. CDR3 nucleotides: TGTGCCAGCAGTGAAGGAAGGATCGGGATCCAGTACGTC.

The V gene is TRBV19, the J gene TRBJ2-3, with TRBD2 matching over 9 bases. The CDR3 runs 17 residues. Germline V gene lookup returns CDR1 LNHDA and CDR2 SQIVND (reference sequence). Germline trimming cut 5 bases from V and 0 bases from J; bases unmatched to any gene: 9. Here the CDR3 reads CASSFPGLAASTDTQYF. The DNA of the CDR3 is TGTGCCAGTAGTTTCCCGGGACTAGCAGCTAGCACAGATACGCAGTATTTT.

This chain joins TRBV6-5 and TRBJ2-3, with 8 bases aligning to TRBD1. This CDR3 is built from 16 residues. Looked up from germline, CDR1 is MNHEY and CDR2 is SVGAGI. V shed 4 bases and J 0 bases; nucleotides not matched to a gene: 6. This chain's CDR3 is CASSWDRRRSTDTQYF. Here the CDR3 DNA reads TGTGCCAGCAGTTGGGACAGGAGACGTAGCACAGATACGCAGTATTTT.

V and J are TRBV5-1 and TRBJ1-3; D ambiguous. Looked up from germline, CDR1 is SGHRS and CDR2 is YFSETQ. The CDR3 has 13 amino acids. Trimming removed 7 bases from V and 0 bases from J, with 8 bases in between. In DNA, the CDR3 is TGCGCCAGCTCTACAGTCTCTGGAAACACCATATATTTT. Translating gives CASSTVSGNTIYF.

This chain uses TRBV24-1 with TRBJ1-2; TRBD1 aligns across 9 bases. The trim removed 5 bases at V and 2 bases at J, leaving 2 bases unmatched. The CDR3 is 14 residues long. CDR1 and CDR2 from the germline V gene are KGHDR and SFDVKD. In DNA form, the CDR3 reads TGTGCCACCAGTGGGGACAGGGTAAACTATGGCTACACCTTC. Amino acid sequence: CATSGDRVNYGYTF.

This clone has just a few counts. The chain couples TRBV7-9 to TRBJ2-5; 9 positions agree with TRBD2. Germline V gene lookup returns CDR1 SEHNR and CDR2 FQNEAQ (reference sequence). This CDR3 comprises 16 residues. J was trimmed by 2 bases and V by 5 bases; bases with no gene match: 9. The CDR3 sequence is CASSLDSGGVQETQYF. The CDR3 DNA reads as TGTGCCAGCAGCCTGGATAGCGGGGGAGTACAAGAGACCCAGTACTTC.

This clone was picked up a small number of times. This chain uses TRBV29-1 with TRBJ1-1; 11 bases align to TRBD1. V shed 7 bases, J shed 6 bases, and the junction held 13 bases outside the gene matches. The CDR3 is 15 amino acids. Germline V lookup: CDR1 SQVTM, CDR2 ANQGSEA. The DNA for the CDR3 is TGCAGCGCCCGGACAGGGGGCTCTGGGGTGGCTGAAGCTTTCTTT. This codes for CSARTGGSGVAEAFF. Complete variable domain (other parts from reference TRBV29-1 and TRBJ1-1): SAVISQKPSRDICQRGTSLTIQCQVDSQVTMMFWYRQQPGQSLTLIATANQGSEATYESGFVIDKFPISRPNLTFSTLTVSNMSPEDSSIYLCSARTGGSGVAEAFFGQGTRLTVV.

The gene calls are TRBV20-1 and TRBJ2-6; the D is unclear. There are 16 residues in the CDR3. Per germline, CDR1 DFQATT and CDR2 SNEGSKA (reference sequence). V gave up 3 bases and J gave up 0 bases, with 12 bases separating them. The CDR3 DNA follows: TGCAGTGCTAGTCCCAATACTTTCTCTGGGGCCAACGTCCTGACTTTC. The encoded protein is CSASPNTFSGANVLTF.

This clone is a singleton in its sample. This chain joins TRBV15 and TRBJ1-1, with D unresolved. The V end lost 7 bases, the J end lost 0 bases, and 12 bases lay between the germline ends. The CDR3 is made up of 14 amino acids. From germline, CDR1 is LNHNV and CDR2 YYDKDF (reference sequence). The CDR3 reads CATTGGPLNTEAFF. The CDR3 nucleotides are TGTGCCACCACCGGAGGGCCGTTGAACACTGAAGCTTTCTTT.

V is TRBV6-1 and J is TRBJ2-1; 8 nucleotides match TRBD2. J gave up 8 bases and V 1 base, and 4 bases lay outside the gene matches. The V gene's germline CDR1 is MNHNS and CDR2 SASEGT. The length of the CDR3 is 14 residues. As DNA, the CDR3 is TGTGCCAGCAGTGAAGGGACTAGCTTCCATGAGCAGTTCTTC. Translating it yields CASSEGTSFHEQFF.